The clone carrying this T cell receptor beta chain has at least ten counts. The data were taken from a study of CD8 T cells in ankylosing spondylitis. Per germline, CDR1 SGHRS and CDR2 YFSETQ. The V and J ends lost 1 base and 4 bases respectively, with 24 bases between them. The CDR3 sequence is 18 residues long. MiXCR, run by TCRdb on the 5' RACE reads, gives a single entry per CDR3 protein. The data contain about 64,000 distinct CDR3 sequences, approximately 6% of them singletons. Sequenced sample: synovial fluid, either unsorted or a sorted T cell fraction (not recorded which). The receptor comes from a male donor with ankylosing spondylitis. This chain connects TRBV5-1 to TRBJ2-7; D not resolved. CDR3 nucleotide sequence: TGCGCCAGCAGCTTGAGGTCAGCTGTAACCCGTACGGCGTACGAGCAGTACTTC. This codes for CASSLRSAVTRTAYEQYF.